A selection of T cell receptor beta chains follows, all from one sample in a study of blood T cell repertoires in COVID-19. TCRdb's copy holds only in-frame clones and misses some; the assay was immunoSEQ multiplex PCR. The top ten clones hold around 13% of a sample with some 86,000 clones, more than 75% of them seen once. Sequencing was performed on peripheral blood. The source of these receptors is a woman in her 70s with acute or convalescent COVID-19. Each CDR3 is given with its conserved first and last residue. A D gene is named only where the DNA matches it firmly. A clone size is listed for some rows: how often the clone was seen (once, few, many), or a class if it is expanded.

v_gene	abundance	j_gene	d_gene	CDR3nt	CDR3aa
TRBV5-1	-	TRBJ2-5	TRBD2	TGCGCCAGCAGCTCGAGGACTAGCGGGATGTCAGAGACCCAGTACTTC	CASSSRTSGMSETQYF
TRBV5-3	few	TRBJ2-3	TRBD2	TGTGCCAGAAGCCCACCCCCAGCAGGGACTAAAGATACGCAGTATTTT	CARSPPPAGTKDTQYF
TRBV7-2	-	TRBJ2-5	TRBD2	TGTGCCAGCAGCTCTAGCGGGCATCAAGCGACCCAGTACTTC	CASSSSGHQATQYF
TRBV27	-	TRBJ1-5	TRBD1	TGTGCCAGCAGTCCCCGCTCACAGGGGTATAGCAACCAGCCCCAGCATTTT	CASSPRSQGYSNQPQHF
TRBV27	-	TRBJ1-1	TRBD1	TGTGCCAGCAGTTTCTATTTTACAGGGGGCCACACTGAAGCTTTCTTT	CASSFYFTGGHTEAFF
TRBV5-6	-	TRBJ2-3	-	TGTGCCAGCAGCGGCGCAGGGTACGGCACAGATACGCAGTATTTT	CASSGAGYGTDTQYF
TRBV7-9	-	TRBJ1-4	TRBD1	TGTGCCAGCAGCCACACCCCGAGGACAGGGGGCGAAAAACTGTTTTTT	CASSHTPRTGGEKLFF
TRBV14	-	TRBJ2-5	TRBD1	TGTGCCAGCAGCCTTAGGTTTGGGACAGGAAAACTCCAAGAGACCCAGTACTTC	CASSLRFGTGKLQETQYF
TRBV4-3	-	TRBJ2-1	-	TGCGCCAGCAGCCAAGTCCCGGGGGAGCATCCTTACAATGAGCAGTTCTTC	CASSQVPGEHPYNEQFF
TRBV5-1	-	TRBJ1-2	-	TGCGCCAGCAGCTTGTCTGAGTCTAGCAACTATGGCTACACCTTC	CASSLSESSNYGYTF
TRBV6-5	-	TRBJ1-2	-	TGTGCCAGCAGTTCCCCCGGGGGGCCCTATGGCTACACCTTC	CASSSPGGPYGYTF
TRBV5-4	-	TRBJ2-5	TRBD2	TGTGCCAGCAGCCGGACTAGCGGTAAAGAGACCCAGTACTTC	CASSRTSGKETQYF
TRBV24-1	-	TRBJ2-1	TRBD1	TGTGCCACCAGTGATTTAGGGACAGGGGGTGCGGATGAGCAGTTCTTC	CATSDLGTGGADEQFF
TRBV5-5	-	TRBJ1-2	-	TGTGCCAGCAGCCGTGACACCTATGGCTACACCTTC	CASSRDTYGYTF
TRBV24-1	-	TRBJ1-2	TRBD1	TGTGCCACCAGTGACCACAGGCAGGGGGTGAAGAAGACGGATGGCTACACCTTC	CATSDHRQGVKKTDGYTF
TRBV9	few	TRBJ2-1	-	TGTGCCAGCAGCGTAGATGGGACTTCCTACAATGAGCAGTTCTTC	CASSVDGTSYNEQFF
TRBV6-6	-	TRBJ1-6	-	TGTGCCAGCAGAGAACAGGGATCTCGTAATTCACCCCTCCACTTT	CASREQGSRNSPLHF
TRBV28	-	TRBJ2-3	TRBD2	TGTGCCAGCAGTCGACTAGCGGGGGGAGACATTACGCAGTATTTT	CASSRLAGGDITQYF
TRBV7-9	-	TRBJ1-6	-	TGTGCCAGCAGCCTTGAGGCGGGTTCACCCCTCCACTTT	CASSLEAGSPLHF
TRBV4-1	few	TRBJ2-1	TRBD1	TGCGCCAGCAGCCAAGACAAGAGGGGGCCGGTACACAATGAGCAGTTCTTC	CASSQDKRGPVHNEQFF
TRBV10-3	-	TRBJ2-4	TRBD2	TGTGCCATCAGTGAGTCGGGCGCTAGCGGGGTAGCCAAAAACATTCAGTACTTC	CAISESGASGVAKNIQYF
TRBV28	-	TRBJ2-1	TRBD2	TGTGCCAGCAGTTCACGGACTAGCGGGTATTGGGACAATGAGCAGTTCTTC	CASSSRTSGYWDNEQFF
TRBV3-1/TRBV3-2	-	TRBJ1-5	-	TGTGCCAGCAGCCAAGCCTACAGGATTGGCAATCAGCCCCAGCATTTT	CASSQAYRIGNQPQHF
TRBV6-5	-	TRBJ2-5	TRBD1	TGTGCCAGCAGTCGCTGGACAGGGACTCAAGAGACCCAGTACTTC	CASSRWTGTQETQYF
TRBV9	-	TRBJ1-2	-	TGTGCCAGCGCGAAGCCCGGAGGCGGCTATGGCTACACCTTC	CASAKPGGGYGYTF
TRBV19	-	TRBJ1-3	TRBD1	TGTGCCAGTACCTTCGGGACAGGGGTCAACACCATATATTTT	CASTFGTGVNTIYF
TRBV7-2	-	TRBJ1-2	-	TGTGCCAGCAGGCCTGCGGGGGACTATGGCTACACCTTC	CASRPAGDYGYTF
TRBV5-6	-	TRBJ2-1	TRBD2	TGTGCCAGCAGCTTGGCCTGGGTCTCAAGCGGGACTACTGGCAATGAGCAGTTCTTC	CASSLAWVSSGTTGNEQFF
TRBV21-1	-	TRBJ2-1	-	TGTGCCAGCAGACGAAACAGGGGGCGCCCCGACAATGAGCAGTTCTTC	CASRRNRGRPDNEQFF
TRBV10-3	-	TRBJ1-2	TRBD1	TGTGCCATCAGGGAGGACAGGACTAACTATGGCTACACCTTC	CAIREDRTNYGYTF
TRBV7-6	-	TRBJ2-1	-	TGTGCCAGCAGCTCCAGGCAGGCACGCTACAATGAGCAGTTCTTC	CASSSRQARYNEQFF
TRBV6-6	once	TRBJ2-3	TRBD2	TGTGCCAGCAGTCGGAGCGGGAGCCCCACAGATACGCAGTATTTT	CASSRSGSPTDTQYF
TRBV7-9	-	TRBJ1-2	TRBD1	TGTGCCAGCAGGGCAGGGGGCTTGGGCTATGGCTACACCTTC	CASRAGGLGYGYTF
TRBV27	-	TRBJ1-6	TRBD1	TGTGCCAGCAGTTTAATGGGACAGAGGAGCTCCTATAATTCACCCCTCCACTTT	CASSLMGQRSSYNSPLHF
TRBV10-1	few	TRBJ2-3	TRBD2	TGCGCCAGCAGTCCTGTTCGGGGACTAGCGGGAGGAGGTACAGATACGCAGTATTTT	CASSPVRGLAGGGTDTQYF
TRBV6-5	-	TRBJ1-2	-	TGTGCCAGCAGTTTAAACTATGGCTACACCTTC	CASSLNYGYTF
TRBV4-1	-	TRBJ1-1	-	TGCGCCAGCAGCCAAAGTCCCTCACAGGGAGACACTGAAGCTTTCTTT	CASSQSPSQGDTEAFF
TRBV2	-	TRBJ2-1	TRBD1	TGTGCCAGCAGCCCCCTGGGGACAGGGGGGAGAAATGAGCAGTTCTTC	CASSPLGTGGRNEQFF
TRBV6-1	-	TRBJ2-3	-	TGTGCCAGCAGTGAAAGAATTGGATCCCGGTACACGGGTACGCAGTATTTT	CASSERIGSRYTGTQYF
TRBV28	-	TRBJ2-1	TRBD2	TGTGCCAGCAGTGCTCTAGCGGGAGGATCCTACAATGAGCAGTTCTTC	CASSALAGGSYNEQFF
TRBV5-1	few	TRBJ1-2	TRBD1	TGCGCCAGCAGCCCTGGACAGGGAACGAACTATGGCTACACCTTC	CASSPGQGTNYGYTF
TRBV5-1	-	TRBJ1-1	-	TGCGCCAGCACCACCCATGGGGGGAGTAACACTGAAGCTTTCTTT	CASTTHGGSNTEAFF